A selection of T cell receptor beta chains follows, all from one sample in a study of beta chain features in type 1 diabetes. Libraries were prepared by immunoSEQ multiplex PCR; TCRdb keeps only in-frame clonotypes and omits some of them. This sample has roughly 240,000 clones, with less than 15% found just once. Sequencing was done on a sample of naive CD4+ T cells from blood. The receptors derive from a woman aged 40 to 50 in good health. The CDR3 runs from the conserved cysteine through the conserved F or W. Fields, in order: D gene, J gene, clone size, V gene, CDR3 DNA, CDR3 protein. The D gene is left open where the match is weak. Where a row states a size, it is once, few, many or the class of an expanded clone; other rows omit it.

TRBD1	TRBJ2-1	-	TRBV28	TGTGCCAGCACCGCAGGGGGTGATGAGCAGTTCTTC	CASTAGGDEQFF
TRBD1	TRBJ2-7	few	TRBV19	TGTGCCAGTAGGAGACAGGGTGAAGAGCAGTACTTC	CASRRQGEEQYF
-	TRBJ1-1	few	TRBV2	TGTGCCACCTCCCAGGCAGTCGAAGCTTTCTTT	CATSQAVEAFF
TRBD2	TRBJ2-3	few	TRBV19	TGTGCCAGTAGACCTCAGCGGGGCCAGCAGGGCGAGTATTTT	CASRPQRGQQGEYF
TRBD1	TRBJ2-3	few	TRBV6-4	TGTGCCAGCAGTGCACAGGGGGTGCTCACAGATACGCAGTATTTT	CASSAQGVLTDTQYF
-	TRBJ2-7	-	TRBV19	TGTGCCAGCCGGGACTTAAGCTCCTACGAGCAGTACTTC	CASRDLSSYEQYF
TRBD1	TRBJ1-5	few	TRBV7-6	TGTGCCAGCAGCTTAGGGGGGACAGGGGTCCTCGGGCAGCCCCAGCATTTT	CASSLGGTGVLGQPQHF
-	TRBJ2-5	-	TRBV9	TGTGCCAGCAGCGTAGCTACAGGACCCCAAGAGACCCAGTACTTC	CASSVATGPQETQYF
TRBD1	TRBJ1-4	few	TRBV10-3	TGTGCCATCAGTCCCGGGACAGGCTATGAAAAACTGTTTTTT	CAISPGTGYEKLFF
-	TRBJ2-7	few	TRBV2	TGTGCCAGCAGTGAATTGGTCTACCGCGAGCAGTACTTC	CASSELVYREQYF
-	TRBJ1-1	few	TRBV9	TGTGCCAGCAGCGTATATTGGAACACTGAAGCTTTCTTT	CASSVYWNTEAFF
-	TRBJ2-3	-	TRBV7-2	TGTGCCAGCAGCCGTAGTACAATGTCGGGGCGGGGTACGCAGTATTTT	CASSRSTMSGRGTQYF
-	TRBJ2-1	few	TRBV27	TGTGCCGGCCCGCCCGGGACTAATGAGCAGTTCTTC	CAGPPGTNEQFF
TRBD1	TRBJ2-7	few	TRBV6-1	TGTGCCAGCAGCCGGGACAGGGGTGCCTACGAGCAGTACTTC	CASSRDRGAYEQYF
-	TRBJ1-6	-	TRBV7-2	TGTGCCAGCAGCCAACATGTTTCAGGGTGGTCTAATTCACCCCTCCACTTT	CASSQHVSGWSNSPLHF
-	TRBJ2-3	-	TRBV4-3	TGCGCCAGCAGCCATCTCGGAGCGCACACAGATACGCAGTATTTT	CASSHLGAHTDTQYF
TRBD1	TRBJ1-5	-	TRBV7-2	TGTGCCAGCAGCTTAGACAGACAGGGGGCTCAGCCCCAGCATTTT	CASSLDRQGAQPQHF
-	TRBJ1-1	few	TRBV6-5	TGTGCCAGCAGTTACGGACAGCCCCCTGAAGCTTTCTTT	CASSYGQPPEAFF
-	TRBJ1-2	-	TRBV2	TGTGCCAGCGGCAGGGGTGACTATGGCTACACCTTC	CASGRGDYGYTF
TRBD1	TRBJ2-3	few	TRBV5-1	TGCGCCAGCAGCTCCCAGGGGGGCACAGATACGCAGTATTTT	CASSSQGGTDTQYF
TRBD1	TRBJ2-7	few	TRBV27	TGTGCCAGCAGCCGAGACAGGGTACCACTCTCCTACGAGCAGTACTTC	CASSRDRVPLSYEQYF